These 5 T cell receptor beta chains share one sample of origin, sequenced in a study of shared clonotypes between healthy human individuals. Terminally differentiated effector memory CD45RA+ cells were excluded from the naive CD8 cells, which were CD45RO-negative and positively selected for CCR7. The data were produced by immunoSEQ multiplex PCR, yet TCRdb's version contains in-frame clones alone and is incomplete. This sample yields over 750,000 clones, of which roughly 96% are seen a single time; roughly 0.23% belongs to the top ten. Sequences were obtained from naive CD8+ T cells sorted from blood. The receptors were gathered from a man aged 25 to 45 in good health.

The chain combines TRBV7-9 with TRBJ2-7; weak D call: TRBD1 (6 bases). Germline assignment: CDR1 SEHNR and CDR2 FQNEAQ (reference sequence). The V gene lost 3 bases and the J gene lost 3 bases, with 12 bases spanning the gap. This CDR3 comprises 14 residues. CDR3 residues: CASSFRAGDYEQYF. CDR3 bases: TGTGCCAGCAGCTTCAGGGCAGGGGACTACGAGCAGTACTTC. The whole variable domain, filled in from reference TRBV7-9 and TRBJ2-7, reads DTGVSQNPRHKITKRGQNVTFRCDPISEHNRLYWYRQTLGQGPEFLTYFQNEAQLEKSRLLSDRFSAERPKGSFSTLEIQRTEQGDSAMYLCASSFRAGDYEQYFGPGTRLTVT.

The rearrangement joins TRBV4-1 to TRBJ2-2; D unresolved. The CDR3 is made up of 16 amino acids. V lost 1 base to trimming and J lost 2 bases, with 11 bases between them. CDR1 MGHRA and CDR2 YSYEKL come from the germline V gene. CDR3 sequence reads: CASSQGKGSNTGELFF. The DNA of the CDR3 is TGCGCCAGCAGCCAAGGGAAGGGAAGTAACACCGGGGAGCTGTTTTTT.

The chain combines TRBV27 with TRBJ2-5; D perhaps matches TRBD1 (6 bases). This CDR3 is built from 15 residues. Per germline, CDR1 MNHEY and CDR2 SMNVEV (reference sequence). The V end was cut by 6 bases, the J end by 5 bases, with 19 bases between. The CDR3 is CASRRQVDRRETQYF. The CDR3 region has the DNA TGTGCCAGCAGGCGACAGGTGGACCGCCGGGAGACCCAGTACTTC.

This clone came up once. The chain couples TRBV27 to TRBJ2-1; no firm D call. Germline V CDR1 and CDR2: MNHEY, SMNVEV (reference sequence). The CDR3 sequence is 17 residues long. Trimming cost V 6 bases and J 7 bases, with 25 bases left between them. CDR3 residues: CASSPPLIWSMGNEQFF. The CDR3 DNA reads TGTGCCAGCAGCCCACCCCTTATTTGGTCCATGGGAAATGAGCAGTTCTTC.

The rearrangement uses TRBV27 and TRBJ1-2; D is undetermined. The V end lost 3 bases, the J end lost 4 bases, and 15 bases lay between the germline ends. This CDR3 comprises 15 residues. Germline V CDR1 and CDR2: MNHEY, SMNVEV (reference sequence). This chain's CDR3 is CASSFSFYDRYGYTF. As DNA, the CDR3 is TGTGCCAGCAGTTTCTCCTTCTACGATCGCTATGGCTACACCTTC.